What follows are 15 T cell receptor beta chains derived from one specimen sequenced in a study of human T cells and chemical hapten exposure. TCRdb reprocessed the RACE reads via MiXCR and lists one record per CDR3 protein. The table records about 120,000 distinct CDR3 sequences, 12% of them present only once. Time point: patch test 1, 2 weeks after DPC sensitization. Regarding treatment: therapeutic diphenylcyclopropenone sensitization with weekly scalp DPC. Specimen: whole blood, collected in connection with sensitization to the hapten diphenylcyclopropenone (DPC). The receptors come from a woman between 50 and 59 years old with alopecia areata. Some clones in this sample may be carry-over from other donors' samples.

This clonotype was seen a handful of times. The V and J genes are TRBV28 and TRBJ2-7, with D uncertain. Germline lookup yields CDR1 MDHEN and CDR2 SYDVKM. CDR3 size: 12 residues. Trimming cost V 6 bases and J 3 bases, with 9 bases left between them. The CDR3: CASRPDNYEQYF. The CDR3 DNA sequence: TGTGCCAGCAGGCCAGACAACTACGAGCAGTACTTC.

The chain employs TRBV25-1 and TRBJ2-3; D remains ambiguous. This CDR3 spans 14 amino acids. Germline V gene lookup returns CDR1 MGHDK and CDR2 SYGVNS. Trimming cost V 4 bases and J 0 bases, with 8 bases left between them. CDR3 residues: CASSGSLSTDTQYF. The DNA for the CDR3 is TGTGCCAGCAGTGGATCTCTTAGCACAGATACGCAGTATTTT.

This clonotype was seen a few times. This chain links TRBV7-2 with TRBJ2-7; possibly TRBD2 for D (5 bases). This CDR3 has 16 residues. Germline CDR1 reads SGHTA; CDR2 reads FQGNSA. V was shortened by 1 base and J by 0 bases, with 13 bases between the two germline ends. The CDR3 protein is CASSLDARRSSYEQYF. The CDR3, as DNA: TGTGCCAGCAGCTTAGACGCGCGGAGGAGCTCCTACGAGCAGTACTTC.

The sample holds many counts of this clonotype. V gene TRBV6-2 or TRBV6-3 combines with J gene TRBJ1-6; D gene uncertain. V was trimmed by 7 bases and J by 5 bases, leaving 12 bases between them. The CDR3 has 14 residues. CDR1 is MNHEY and CDR2 is SVGEGT in the germline V gene. The CDR3 DNA reads as TGTGCCAGCAACCCAACGGCGAATAATTCACCCCTCCACTTT. This gives the protein CASNPTANNSPLHF.

This clonotype was observed a few times. This chain joins TRBV19 and TRBJ2-2, with 11 bases that match TRBD1. Germline loops: CDR1 LNHDA, CDR2 SQIVND (reference sequence). The CDR3 spans 16 residues. Losses at the gene ends were 5 bases for V and 4 bases for J; bases not matched to a gene: 6. In nucleotides, the CDR3 is TGTGCCAGTAGTGAAACCGGGACAGGGGGCACCGGGGAGCTGTTTTTT. It specifies CASSETGTGGTGELFF.

The CDR3 DNA reads TGCGCCAGCAGGTCGACAGGAAGCTCCTACAATGAGCAGTTCTTC. Translating it yields CASRSTGSSYNEQFF. The chain joins TRBV5-1 to TRBJ2-1, with D possibly matching TRBD1 (6 bases). Trimming shortened V by 5 bases and J by 0 bases, and 12 bases separated the two germline ends. This CDR3 has 15 amino acids. Germline-derived CDR1 and CDR2 are SGHRS and YFSETQ.

This clonotype was seen ten or more times. V and J are TRBV29-1 and TRBJ1-4; no reliable D call. The germline V and J ends were trimmed by 3 bases and 13 bases, with 12 bases remaining between them. CDR3 length equals 11 residues. Germline CDR1 SQVTM, CDR2 ANQGSEA. The chain's CDR3 is CSVDYGLGLFF. The CDR3 region has the DNA TGCAGCGTTGACTACGGCTTGGGACTGTTTTTT. The full variable domain, in which reference TRBV29-1 and TRBJ1-4 provide the parts outside the CDR3, is SAVISQKPSRDICQRGTSLTIQCQVDSQVTMMFWYRQQPGQSLTLIATANQGSEATYESGFVIDKFPISRPNLTFSTLTVSNMSPEDSSIYLCSVDYGLGLFFGSGTQLSVL.

This clonotype was observed a few times. The CDR3, as DNA: TGTGCCAGCAGCCTACTATCCCCAGATACGCAGTATTTT. Translation gives CASSLLSPDTQYF. This chain links TRBV11-2 with TRBJ2-3; unclear D gene. From germline, CDR1 is SGHAT and CDR2 FQNNGV. Deletions cut 5 bases from V and 4 bases from J, with 10 bases between. The CDR3 covers 13 residues.

With respect to this clonotype: The junction shows a germline mismatch at one end, possibly a read error. The chain joins TRBV5-1 to TRBJ1-1, with TRBD1 identical over 7 bases. There are 16 residues in the CDR3. Per the germline V gene, CDR1 is SGHRS and CDR2 is YFSETQ. CDR3 in DNA: TGCACCAGCAGCTTGGATACAGACAGGGTACAGACTGAAGCTTTCTTT. Protein: CTSSLDTDRVQTEAFF. Full variable domain (rest looked up from reference TRBV5-1 and TRBJ1-1): KAGVTQTPRYLIKTRGQQVTLSCSPISGHRSVSWYQQTPGQGLQFLFEYFSETQRNKGNFPGRFSGRQFSNSRSEMNVSTLELGDSALYLCTSSLDTDRVQTEAFFGQGTRLTVV.

This clonotype has ten or more counts. The chain combines TRBV28 with TRBJ1-5; D perhaps matches TRBD1 (5 bases). This CDR3 spans 16 amino acids. V was clipped by 7 bases and J by 0 bases, with 16 bases between them. The germline V gene encodes CDR1 MDHEN and CDR2 SYDVKM. The CDR3 region is CASTQVRGYSNQPQHF. As DNA, the CDR3 is TGTGCCAGCACCCAAGTCCGGGGCTATAGCAATCAGCCCCAGCATTTT.

This clonotype was counted only a few times. The chain carries TRBV5-1 and TRBJ2-2, with TRBD1 matching over 7 bases. Germline-derived CDR1 and CDR2 are SGHRS and YFSETQ. Trimming at V came to 0 bases and at J to 1 base, leaving 3 bases not matched to a gene. The CDR3 contains 16 residues. CDR3 sequence reads: CASSLGRTGNTGELFF. In nucleotides, the CDR3 is TGCGCCAGCAGCTTGGGCCGGACAGGGAACACCGGGGAGCTGTTTTTT. The full variable domain, its missing parts supplied by reference TRBV5-1 and TRBJ2-2, is KAGVTQTPRYLIKTRGQQVTLSCSPISGHRSVSWYQQTPGQGLQFLFEYFSETQRNKGNFPGRFSGRQFSNSRSEMNVSTLELGDSALYLCASSLGRTGNTGELFFGEGSRLTVL.

This clonotype was observed a handful of times. V and J are TRBV5-5 and TRBJ2-7, with a possible D match to TRBD2 (5 bases). CDR1 SGHKS and CDR2 YYEKEE come from the germline V gene (reference sequence). V dropped 4 bases and J dropped 3 bases, with 20 bases sitting between them. The CDR3 spans 16 residues. DNA for the CDR3: TGTGCCAGCAGCCCCCGACATGGTGGGAGCAACTACGAGCAGTACTTC. Residues: CASSPRHGGSNYEQYF.

The chain has TRBV28 and TRBJ1-5; the match to TRBD1 covers 7 bases. Germline V lookup: CDR1 MDHEN, CDR2 SYDVKM. Trimming removed 5 bases from V and 6 bases from J; junction bases left unmatched: 4. CDR3 length: 13 residues. Here the CDR3 DNA reads TGTGCCAGCAGTCGGACAGGTGGTCAGCCCCAGCATTTT. Encoded protein: CASSRTGGQPQHF.

Many counts were recorded for this clonotype. This chain joins TRBV11-2 and TRBJ1-1; the D gene is possibly TRBD1 (6 bases). Germline loops: CDR1 SGHAT, CDR2 FQNNGV. The CDR3 length is 14 residues. Trimming pared 0 bases from V and 10 bases from J, leaving 15 bases between. CDR3 nucleotides: TGTGCCAGCAGCTTAGATGGGCAGGGGTCAGGAGCTTTCTTT. Translation gives CASSLDGQGSGAFF.

This clonotype was counted ten times or more. The chain is built from TRBV29-1 and TRBJ1-4; 7 bases line up with TRBD1. With V trimmed by 4 bases and J by 7 bases, 6 bases remained unmatched. CDR1 is SQVTM, CDR2 ANQGSEA, per germline. The CDR3 extends over 13 amino acids. Here the CDR3 reads CSVVRQGSEKLFF. The CDR3 nucleotides read TGCAGCGTTGTGCGACAGGGCAGTGAAAAACTGTTTTTT.